This T cell receptor (beta chain) comes out of a study of blood T cell repertoires in COVID-19. Turning to the study itself: T cells, B-cell-depleted T cells, or PBMCs supplied cDNA or gDNA.

In the authors' methods: Amplified reference gene primers provided the basis for estimating nucleated cell counts. Libraries were prepared by immunoSEQ multiplex PCR; TCRdb keeps only in-frame clonotypes and omits some of them. That table is the source of V, J and clone size, and D and trimming were worked out from the DNA. Of 140,000 to 150,000 clones listed, around 86% were seen once; the top ten hold approximately 4.3%. Participants had their cohort set by participant-reported clinical history. Recovered Cohort 3 donors showed two negative PCRs, clearance, or symptom resolution. CDR1 is LGHNA, CDR2 YSLEER, per germline. The CDR3 consists of 13 residues. Trimming removed 0 bases from V and 7 bases from J, with 9 bases in between.

Input material: PBMCs or T cells enriched from blood (not recorded which). The chain joins TRBV4-3 to TRBJ1-2; the D is unclear. The sequence was collected from a man aged 50 to 59 who had recovered from COVID-19. CDR3 in amino acids: CASSQDGFRGYTF. The CDR3, as DNA: TGCGCCAGCAGCCAAGACGGGTTTCGTGGCTACACCTTC.